The table lists the clone carrying this T cell receptor beta chain with a count of one. This sample is part of a study of technical replicates of blood from a handful of donors. Using immunoSEQ multiplex PCR, the repertoire was profiled, and TCRdb retains in-frame clones only, with some absent. The table lists roughly 8,000 clones, roughly 90% of them singletons. The CDR3 covers 15 residues. CDR1 SGDLS and CDR2 YYNGEE come from the germline V gene. Trimming cost V 0 bases and J 5 bases; bases outside gene matches: 7. The chain has TRBV9 and TRBJ2-7, with 8 bases aligning to TRBD1. The sequenced sample consisted of PBMCs. This clonotype was sampled from a human donor in good health. CDR3 residues: CASSVADRGFDEQYF. As DNA, the CDR3 is TGTGCCAGCAGCGTAGCTGACAGGGGCTTCGACGAGCAGTACTTC.